This TCR beta chain was sequenced for a study of T cells in Graves' hyperthyroidism and ophthalmopathy. About the research overall: Peripheral blood was drawn at first diagnosis, prior to all treatment. Points from the study as a whole: A model using 13 V-J features told ophthalmopathy apart from stable hyperthyroidism. The model predicted ophthalmopathy a median around seven months before onset.

There are 18 residues in the CDR3. From germline, CDR1 is GTSNPN and CDR2 SVGIG (reference sequence). Researchers took RNA transcripts and amplified the TCR beta CDR3 regions from them. HTBI primers were the set used in a first-round RT-PCR of the TCR CDR3. TCRdb independently ran MiXCR on the multiplex PCR reads; one entry per CDR3 protein. The table has about 300,000 distinct CDR3 sequences, about 19% seen once; the top ten hold under 40%. As concerns this clonotype: What it binds is not known. A much larger clone differs from this one at a single base, so this may be a read error.

Sequencing was performed on blood. The sequence derives from a man between 50 and 59 years old with Graves' ophthalmopathy. The chain employs TRBV30 and TRBJ2-2, with 11 nucleotides matching TRBD2. Here the CDR3 reads CAWTSGRSDLANTRELFF. The CDR3 coding sequence is TGTGCCTGGACTAGCGGGAGGTCCGACCTCGCGAACACCAGGGAGCTGTTTTTT.